The 31 T cell receptor beta chains below come from one sample, sequenced in a study of T cell repertoires in cytomegalovirus infection. TCRdb re-derived calls from the reads in MiXCR, one entry per CDR3 protein. The table lists a few hundred thousand distinct CDR3 sequences, almost 40% of them singletons. Antigen specificity for these receptors is unknown. The starting material was cultured PBMCs, obtained from culture after CMV antigen stimulation. The receptors here all came from a human donor in good health (CMV status not recorded). Some clones in this sample may be carry-over from other donors' samples.

The rearrangement joins TRBV12-3 or TRBV12-4 to TRBJ2-1, with 8 nucleotides matching TRBD2. The CDR3 is 17 amino acids. Trimming at V came to 3 bases and at J to 5 bases, leaving 12 bases not matched to a gene. The CDR3 region is CASSFRSGGRSNNEQFF. In nucleotides, the CDR3 is TGTGCCAGCAGTTTCCGAAGTGGCGGGAGGTCTAACAATGAGCAGTTCTTC.

CDR3 residues: CASTAGDVLGPTREQYF. The DNA for the CDR3 is TGTGCCAGTACCGCGGGGGACGTCCTTGGCCCAACGAGAGAGCAGTACTTC. This chain links TRBV19 with TRBJ2-7; TRBD2 agrees at 7 bases. This CDR3 has 17 amino acids. V lost 7 bases and J lost 7; bases outside the gene matches: 22. CDR1 and CDR2 from the germline V gene are LNHDA and SQIVND (reference sequence).

In its sample, this clonotype was seen many times. CDR3 sequence (DNA): TGTGCCAGCAGCCCTGGTAGCAATCAGCCCCAGCATTTT. This codes for CASSPGSNQPQHF. The chain recombines TRBV18 with TRBJ1-5; D gene uncertain. In germline, CDR1 is KGHSH, CDR2 LQKENI. Trimming removed 8 bases from V and 0 bases from J, with 8 bases in between. CDR3 size: 13 residues.

The chain has TRBV6-5 and TRBJ2-1, with 12 bases matching TRBD2. The CDR3 runs to 15 residues. Germline lookup yields CDR1 MNHEY and CDR2 SVGAGI. Germline trimming cut 5 bases from V and 7 bases from J; bases unmatched to any gene: 6. The CDR3 region has the DNA TGTGCCAGCAGTCAACTAGCGGGGGGCGGGAATGAGCAGTTCTTC. Encoded protein: CASSQLAGGGNEQFF.

The CDR3 bases are TGTGCCAGCAGTGTGGTCAGGGTTAAACTGTTTTTT. It encodes CASSVVRVKLFF. This chain joins TRBV28 and TRBJ1-4; D is possibly TRBD1 (5 bases). This CDR3 spans 12 amino acids. Germline lookup yields CDR1 MDHEN and CDR2 SYDVKM. The V and J ends lost 5 bases and 11 bases respectively, with 12 bases between them.

This clonotype was detected only a few times. This rearrangement joins TRBV10-3 to TRBJ2-1; 10 nucleotides match TRBD2. Per germline, CDR1 ENHRY and CDR2 SYGVKD. V lost 2 bases to trimming and J lost 3 bases; unmatched junction nucleotides: 7. The length of the CDR3 is 17 residues. The CDR3 nucleotides are TGTGCCATCAGTGAGAGGGCTAGCGGGAGTGTCTACAATGAGCAGTTCTTC. Amino acids: CAISERASGSVYNEQFF.

V is TRBV7-2 and J is TRBJ2-5, with 8 bases fitting TRBD1. CDR3 length: 14 amino acids. The J segment lost 5 bases and the V segment lost 4 bases, leaving 6 bases of the junction unmatched. Germline V CDR1 and CDR2: SGHTA, FQGNSA. This CDR3 reads CASSSRTGLETQYF. The CDR3 DNA reads TGTGCCAGCAGCTCCCGGACAGGGCTGGAGACCCAGTACTTC.

This clonotype was seen a handful of times. V gene TRBV7-2 combines with J gene TRBJ2-5, with D possibly matching TRBD2 (7 bases). The germline gives CDR1 SGHTA, CDR2 FQGNSA. With 3 bases removed from V and 5 bases from J, the gap between germline ends came to 13 bases. The CDR3 sequence is 14 residues long. CDR3 loop: CASSLIQGGETQYF. The CDR3 DNA reads TGTGCCAGCAGCTTGATACAGGGAGGGGAGACCCAGTACTTC.

J is TRBJ1-5 and V is TRBV12-3 or TRBV12-4; D not certain. V lost 1 base and J lost 4, with 8 bases in between. The CDR3 contains 14 residues. CDR3 nucleotides: TGTGCCAGCAGTTTAGATTCAGAGAATCAGCCCCAGCATTTT. This encodes CASSLDSENQPQHF.

This clonotype turned up a few times. The genes are TRBV12-3 or TRBV12-4 and TRBJ2-7, with D possibly being TRBD2 (5 bases). V lost 2 bases and J lost 0, with 8 bases in between. The CDR3 has 14 amino acids. CDR3 residues: CASSLRRSSYEQYF. The DNA for the CDR3 is TGTGCCAGCAGTTTACGGAGGAGCTCCTACGAGCAGTACTTC.

This clonotype was counted many times. The CDR3 here is CASSLRDSNTGELFF. The CDR3 bases are TGTGCCAGCAGCTTAAGAGACAGTAACACCGGGGAGCTGTTTTTT. The rearrangement joins TRBV7-2 to TRBJ2-2; a possible D gene is TRBD1 (5 bases). Trimming took off 2 bases at V and 2 bases at J, with 9 bases between the two ends. Per the germline V gene, CDR1 is SGHTA and CDR2 is FQGNSA. The CDR3 contains 15 residues.

The table lists this clonotype with a few counts. This chain uses TRBV20-1 with TRBJ2-1; the match to TRBD2 covers 10 bases. Germline values: CDR1 DFQATT, CDR2 SNEGSKA (reference sequence). This CDR3 comprises 14 residues. The V gene end was trimmed by 6 bases and the J gene end by 5 bases; junction bases not matched to a gene: 7. CDR3 sequence reads: CSAMRTSGNNEQFF. DNA of the CDR3: TGCAGTGCCATGAGGACTAGCGGAAACAATGAGCAGTTCTTC.

The CDR3 nucleotides read TGTGCCAGCAGCCAAGCCACAGCGGGGCAGGGCGGCGGGTACGAGCAGTACTTC. It translates to CASSQATAGQGGGYEQYF. V usage is TRBV4-2 and J usage is TRBJ2-7, with 7 bases lining up with TRBD2. CDR3 length: 18 residues. Unmatched junction bases numbered 16, after V lost 1 base and J lost 4 bases. Germline V CDR1 and CDR2: LGHNA, YNFKEQ.

The chain links TRBV12-3 or TRBV12-4 to TRBJ1-2; unclear D gene. V lost 4 bases and J lost 6, with 12 bases in between. The CDR3 is made up of 13 amino acids. The CDR3 DNA follows: TGTGCCAGCAGTTCAGGTTCCTGGAATGGCTACACCTTC. Amino acids: CASSSGSWNGYTF.

The table lists this clonotype with many counts. J is TRBJ2-6 and V is TRBV12-3 or TRBV12-4; D ambiguous. V lost 5 bases to trimming and J lost 2 bases, with 7 bases between them. The CDR3 totals 14 residues. CDR3 sequence (DNA): TGTGCCAGCAGTCCGACCCCTGGGGCCAACGTCCTGACTTTC. It encodes CASSPTPGANVLTF.

V and J are TRBV10-3 and TRBJ2-7; D is uncertain. V shed 2 bases and J shed 3 bases, with 14 bases lying between them. The CDR3 totals 15 residues. Germline values: CDR1 ENHRY, CDR2 SYGVKD. CDR3 nucleotide sequence: TGTGCCATCAGTGAGAGTCTGAGCAGGAACTACGAGCAGTACTTC. It specifies CAISESLSRNYEQYF.

This clonotype was observed a handful of times. The chain couples TRBV7-2 to TRBJ1-5, with 8 bases lining up with TRBD1. Germline CDR1 reads SGHTA; CDR2 reads FQGNSA. This CDR3 spans 15 amino acids. Losses at the gene ends were 4 bases for V and 2 bases for J; bases not matched to a gene: 4. CDR3 nucleotide sequence: TGTGCCAGCAGCTACGACAGGGGTGGCAATCAGCCCCAGCATTTT. It codes for CASSYDRGGNQPQHF.

The rearrangement joins TRBV7-9 to TRBJ1-2; D is ambiguous. Looked up from germline, CDR1 is SEHNR and CDR2 is FQNEAQ (reference sequence). V shed 4 bases and J shed 0 bases, with 15 bases lying between them. CDR3 length: 16 amino acids. The CDR3 DNA reads as TGTGCCAGCAGCTCCGTTTCGAGGGCCACTAACTATGGCTACACCTTC. This encodes CASSSVSRATNYGYTF.

This clonotype was recorded a few times. This chain connects TRBV3-1 to TRBJ2-3; the match to TRBD2 covers 11 bases. Germline-derived CDR1 and CDR2 are LGHDT and YNNKEL (reference sequence). V trimming: 1 base; J trimming: 8 bases; junction bases outside the gene matches: 5. The CDR3 sequence is 15 residues long. The CDR3 DNA follows: TGTGCCAGCAGCCAAGGAGGGACTAGCGGTGGTACGCAGTATTTT. Protein product: CASSQGGTSGGTQYF.

The sample holds a few counts of this clonotype. The rearrangement links TRBV28 to TRBJ2-7; 8 bases fit TRBD1. This CDR3 region has 15 residues. Germline V gene data show CDR1 as MDHEN and CDR2 as SYDVKM. V shed 5 bases, J shed 3 bases, and the junction held 9 bases outside the gene matches. The CDR3 nucleotides are TGTGCCAGCAGTAAGACAGGGGACCCTAACTACGAGCAGTACTTC. Protein sequence: CASSKTGDPNYEQYF.

This chain links TRBV12-3 or TRBV12-4 with TRBJ2-7, with D possibly being TRBD2 (5 bases). Trimming stripped 3 bases from V and 1 base from J, with 19 bases between. CDR3 size: 17 residues. The chain's CDR3 is CASSLGRGWRKSYEQYF. The DNA for the CDR3 is TGTGCCAGCAGTTTGGGGAGAGGGTGGCGGAAGTCCTACGAGCAGTACTTC.

This clonotype was recorded once. The chain is built from TRBV6-5 and TRBJ1-2; D is possibly TRBD1 (5 bases). The V end was cut by 7 bases, the J end by 5 bases, with 14 bases between. Germline V gene data show CDR1 as MNHEY and CDR2 as SVGAGI. CDR3 length: 13 amino acids. CDR3 protein: CASKGFGAYGYTF. CDR3 bases: TGTGCCAGCAAGGGGTTCGGGGCGTATGGCTACACCTTC.

This clonotype appeared a few times. The chain carries TRBV11-2 and TRBJ2-7, with D possibly matching TRBD2 (5 bases). Germline loops: CDR1 SGHAT, CDR2 FQNNGV. The CDR3 spans 13 residues. Trimming left V 7 bases short and J 1 base short, with 11 bases between. DNA for the CDR3: TGTGCCAGCACCCCAGCGGTTTCCTACGAGCAGTACTTC. Translated: CASTPAVSYEQYF. The complete variable domain, with remaining parts taken from reference TRBV11-2 and TRBJ2-7, reads EAGVAQSPRYKIIEKRQSVAFWCNPISGHATLYWYQQILGQGPKLLIQFQNNGVVDDSQLPKDRFSAERLKGVDSTLKIQPAKLEDSAVYLCASTPAVSYEQYFGPGTRLTVT.

V is TRBV7-9 and J is TRBJ2-7; D is unresolved. CDR1 is SEHNR, CDR2 FQNEAQ, per germline (reference sequence). This CDR3 is built from 11 residues. V lost 4 bases and J lost 8, with 9 bases in between. This CDR3 reads CASSYPPKQYF. The CDR3 region has the DNA TGTGCCAGCAGCTACCCCCCCAAGCAGTACTTC.

This clonotype appeared a few times. The chain combines TRBV18 with TRBJ2-1, with TRBD1 matching over 7 bases. The V segment lost 2 bases and the J segment 7 bases; nucleotides outside the gene matches: 8. The germline V gene has CDR1 KGHSH and CDR2 LQKENI. The CDR3 runs to 15 residues. CDR3 protein: CASSPGALRGNEQFF. The DNA for the CDR3 is TGTGCCAGCTCACCAGGGGCCCTCAGGGGGAATGAGCAGTTCTTC.

In this sample, this clonotype turned up a few times. The chain couples TRBV7-8 to TRBJ2-5; 8 nucleotides agree with TRBD2. The germline V gene encodes CDR1 SGHVS and CDR2 FQNEAQ. After removal of 1 base from V and 1 base from J, the junction contained 5 bases not matched to a gene. This CDR3 is 16 amino acids long. This CDR3 reads CASSLVFRGGQETQYF. The CDR3 coding sequence is TGTGCCAGCAGCTTAGTTTTTCGGGGGGGCCAAGAGACCCAGTACTTC.

The rearrangement joins TRBV5-1 to TRBJ2-7, with TRBD2 matching 10 bases. The germline CDR1 and CDR2 sequences are SGHRS and YFSETQ. This CDR3 has 15 amino acids. The V segment lost 4 bases and the J segment 3 bases; nucleotides outside the gene matches: 7. The CDR3 nucleotides read TGCGCCAGCAGCGGAGCGGGAGGGGTTGGCTACGAGCAGTACTTC. As protein: CASSGAGGVGYEQYF. The full variable domain, with the rest looked up from reference TRBV5-1 and TRBJ2-7, is KAGVTQTPRYLIKTRGQQVTLSCSPISGHRSVSWYQQTPGQGLQFLFEYFSETQRNKGNFPGRFSGRQFSNSRSEMNVSTLELGDSALYLCASSGAGGVGYEQYFGPGTRLTVT.

This clonotype was seen at least ten times. This rearrangement joins TRBV7-2 to TRBJ1-6; D unresolved. The CDR3 covers 13 residues. The V gene lost 5 bases and the J gene lost 6 bases, with 8 bases spanning the gap. The V gene's germline CDR1 is SGHTA and CDR2 FQGNSA. CDR3 residues: CASSQSTNSPLHF. The CDR3 bases are TGTGCCAGCAGCCAAAGCACTAATTCACCCCTCCACTTT.

This clonotype was recorded once. This chain uses TRBV25-1 with TRBJ1-2, with D tentatively TRBD1 (5 bases). The germline V gene encodes CDR1 MGHDK and CDR2 SYGVNS. The CDR3 has 14 amino acids. Trimming stripped 3 bases from V and 6 bases from J, with 14 bases between. Here the CDR3 reads CASSEGPVAHGYTF. In DNA, the CDR3 is TGTGCCAGCAGTGAGGGACCGGTAGCCCATGGCTACACCTTC.

V gene TRBV18 combines with J gene TRBJ2-7, with D unclear. CDR3 length equals 12 residues. The germline V and J ends were trimmed by 3 bases and 3 bases, with 6 bases remaining between them. Per germline, CDR1 KGHSH and CDR2 LQKENI. The CDR3 nucleotides read TGTGCCAGCTCACCTTCAGTCTACGAGCAGTACTTC. Its protein product is CASSPSVYEQYF. Based on the CDR3 plus reference TRBV18 and TRBJ2-7, the full variable domain is NAGVMQNPRHLVRRRGQEARLRCSPMKGHSHVYWYRQLPEEGLKFMVYLQKENIIDESGMPKERFSAEFPKEGPSILRIQQVVRGDSAAYFCASSPSVYEQYFGPGTRLTVT.

The chain uses TRBV20-1 and TRBJ1-6, with D possibly TRBD1 on 5 matching bases. V dropped 0 bases and J dropped 7 bases, with 13 bases sitting between them. CDR1 and CDR2 from the germline V gene are DFQATT and SNEGSKA (reference sequence). This CDR3 region has 15 residues. This chain's CDR3 is CSARDRRDQNSPLHF. Here the CDR3 DNA reads TGCAGTGCTAGAGATAGGCGGGACCAGAATTCACCCCTCCACTTT.